This T cell receptor (beta chain) was recorded in a study of blood T cells in healthy people across ages. Study as a whole: About one barcoded TCR beta cDNA was captured per two T cells.

The authors ran a second PCR of about 7 to 11 cycles using a sample-barcoded 5' primer and a J-beta primer mix. CDR3-containing paired-end reads numbering at least 2.5 million came from each sample. One entry per CDR3 protein results from TCRdb running MiXCR on the 5' RACE reads. The sample includes 600,000 to 1,000,000 distinct CDR3 sequences, roughly 50% of them seen just once. The CDR3 sequence is 16 residues long. The junction had 6 bases not matched to a gene; V was cut back by 1 base and J by 2 bases. Germline V gene data show CDR1 as SEHNR and CDR2 as FQNEAQ (reference sequence). Extractions gave at least 5 micrograms of total RNA per sample. This clonotype has just a few counts. Its antigen remains unknown. Study observations and caveats: PBMCs were not sorted, which prevented a conclusive comparison of naive versus antigen-experienced cells.

The sequenced sample was blood. The source is a man between 25 and 39 years old in good health. The J gene is TRBJ1-1, the V gene TRBV7-9; 8 positions agree with TRBD1. The CDR3 region has the DNA TGTGCCAGCAGCTTAGGAGGGACAGGAGTCAACACTGAAGCTTTCTTT. Translating gives CASSLGGTGVNTEAFF.